These 7 T cell receptor beta chains share one sample of origin, sequenced in a study of breast tumors, draining lymph nodes, adjacent tissues. The lymph nodes were axillary draining lymph nodes from breast cancer patients. In TCRdb, the multiplex PCR reads were re-called with MiXCR into one record per CDR3 protein. Of about 150,000 distinct CDR3 sequences listed, less than 35% are singletons. The specimen was axillary lymph node tissue. These receptors all stem from a female donor with breast cancer. Some clones in this sample may be carry-over from other donors' samples.

This clonotype came up many times. The rearrangement links TRBV6-5 to TRBJ2-7, with D perhaps matching TRBD1 (6 bases). The V gene lost 5 bases and the J gene lost 6 bases, with 17 bases spanning the gap. CDR1 and CDR2 from the germline V gene are MNHEY and SVGAGI. The CDR3 runs to 14 residues. This CDR3 reads CASSARAGTSEQYF. CDR3 nucleotide sequence: TGTGCCAGCAGTGCCAGGGCCGGGACATCCGAGCAGTACTTC.

This clonotype was seen at least ten times. The chain carries TRBV7-9 and TRBJ2-5; D is ambiguous. Deletions cut 5 bases from V and 7 bases from J, with 14 bases between. The CDR3 runs 13 residues. Germline-derived CDR1 and CDR2 are SEHNR and FQNEAQ (reference sequence). In DNA form, the CDR3 reads TGTGCCAGCAGCCAAGGACGAAAGGGGACCCAGTACTTC. Translating it yields CASSQGRKGTQYF. The full variable domain, completed using reference TRBV7-9 and TRBJ2-5, is DTGVSQNPRHKITKRGQNVTFRCDPISEHNRLYWYRQTLGQGPEFLTYFQNEAQLEKSRLLSDRFSAERPKGSFSTLEIQRTEQGDSAMYLCASSQGRKGTQYFGPGTRLLVL.

Note on this clonotype: A much larger clone is a single base away; this may be a read error. This chain uses TRBV7-8 with TRBJ1-3; the match to TRBD1 covers 7 bases. The CDR3 is 16 residues long. CDR1 and CDR2 from the germline V gene are SGHVS and FQNEAQ. The CDR3 region has the DNA TGTGCCAGCAGCTTAGCGAACAGGGGCCCTGGAAACGCCATATATTTT. Protein: CASSLANRGPGNAIYF.

The gene calls are TRBV5-1 and TRBJ1-1; D call uncertain. The CDR3 has 14 amino acids. CDR1 is SGHRS, CDR2 YFSETQ, per germline. Trimming cost V 0 bases and J 3 bases, with 9 bases left between them. The CDR3 sequence is CASSLGGGDTEAFF. The CDR3 DNA sequence: TGCGCCAGCAGCTTGGGGGGAGGCGACACTGAAGCTTTCTTT.

V and J are TRBV7-6 and TRBJ2-5, with 9 positions matching TRBD1. CDR3 length: 20 amino acids. Germline loops: CDR1 SGHVS, CDR2 FNYEAQ. Trimming removed 5 bases from V and 2 bases from J; junction bases left unmatched: 21. The CDR3 DNA reads TGTGCCAGCAGCCAGACGGGACAGGGAACGAACACCGGGGAGCAAGAGACCCAGTACTTC. Translated, it gives CASSQTGQGTNTGEQETQYF. Full variable domain (outside the CDR3, taken from reference TRBV7-6 and TRBJ2-5): GAGVSQSPRYKVTKRGQDVALRCDPISGHVSLYWYRQALGQGPEFLTYFNYEAQQDKSGLPNDRFSAERPEGSISTLTIQRTEQRDSAMYRCASSQTGQGTNTGEQETQYFGPGTRLLVL.

This clonotype has ten or more counts. The chain combines TRBV27 with TRBJ1-6; 9 bases map to TRBD1. This CDR3 is 18 amino acids long. Losses at the gene ends were 3 bases for V and 1 base for J; bases not matched to a gene: 7. Germline V gene data show CDR1 as MNHEY and CDR2 as SMNVEV (reference sequence). This CDR3 is CASSFGPGQGSYNSPLHF. The CDR3 bases are TGTGCCAGCAGTTTTGGACCGGGACAGGGATCCTATAATTCACCCCTCCACTTT.

The chain uses TRBV4-1 and TRBJ2-7; 7 bases are a match to TRBD1. Germline V CDR1 and CDR2: MGHRA, YSYEKL. V was pared by 1 base and J by 2 bases, with 2 bases of the junction left unmatched. This CDR3 comprises 14 residues. The CDR3 nucleotides read TGCGCCAGCAGCCAAGTCGGGACAGCCTACGAGCAGTACTTC. It translates to CASSQVGTAYEQYF.